This T cell receptor beta chain derives from a study of CD8+ T cells in alopecia areata. Study context: Treated patients' severity was scored by percentage of affected scalp area.

Specified treatment: oral pan-JAK inhibitor, 5-10 mg twice daily. Study-wide findings and caveats: In scalp and blood during tofacitinib, many expanded lesional clones persisted. Tofacitinib yielded significantly lower scalp clonality and fewer expanded CD8+ clones among the top 100. How baseline CD8+ expansion relates to response remains uncertain (there was one nonresponder).

In this sample, this clone turned up a few times. The target antigen is unknown. It was cDNA, reverse transcribed from extracted RNA, that served as the sequencing template. Sequencing used immunoSEQ multiplex PCR; TCRdb keeps in-frame clones, though not all of them. The repertoire includes under 350,000 clones, roughly 64% of them detected once, and 1.8% sits in the top ten. This clonotype originated in a human donor with alopecia areata. Sample: CD4+ T cells sorted from blood, taken at week 24, from a patient treated with tofacitinib.

DNA for the CDR3: TGTGCCACCCGGGTAGCGGGGGGAGGCAATACGCAGTATTTT. This codes for CATRVAGGGNTQYF. The gene calls are TRBV2 and TRBJ2-3, with 10 bases fitting TRBD2. With V trimmed by 10 bases and J by 7 bases, 11 bases remained unmatched. The CDR3 loop spans 14 amino acids. The germline V gene encodes CDR1 SNHLY and CDR2 FYNNEI. The entire variable domain, with the rest obtained from reference TRBV2 and TRBJ2-3, is as follows: EPEVTQTPSHQVTQMGQEVILRCVPISNHLYFYWYRQILGQKVEFLVSFYNNEISEKSEIFDDQFSVERPDGSNFTLKIRSTKLEDSAMYFCATRVAGGGNTQYFGPGTRLTVL.